These 3 T cell receptor beta chains came from one sample sequenced in a study of technical replicates of blood from a few donors. Profiling relied on immunoSEQ multiplex PCR, and the TCRdb table lists in-frame clones only, not all of them. The repertoire holds 60,000 to 90,000 clones, nearly 98% seen once, with about 0.17% in the top ten. The sequenced material came from T cells isolated from PBMCs. Every receptor here comes from a human donor in good health.

This clone occurred once. The gene calls are TRBV5-1 and TRBJ2-3; D might be TRBD2 (5 bases). CDR1 and CDR2 (germline): SGHRS, YFSETQ. The CDR3 has 15 amino acids. V was cut by 4 bases and J by 1 base, with 13 bases left in between. CDR3 loop: CASSPSLAGTDTQYF. The CDR3, as DNA: TGCGCCAGCAGCCCCTCTCTAGCAGGCACAGATACGCAGTATTTT. Complete variable domain (other parts from reference TRBV5-1 and TRBJ2-3): KAGVTQTPRYLIKTRGQQVTLSCSPISGHRSVSWYQQTPGQGLQFLFEYFSETQRNKGNFPGRFSGRQFSNSRSEMNVSTLELGDSALYLCASSPSLAGTDTQYFGPGTRLTVL.

The rearrangement joins TRBV6-5 to TRBJ1-2, with 10 nucleotides matching TRBD1. The germline V gene encodes CDR1 MNHEY and CDR2 SVGAGI. With V trimmed by 5 bases and J by 4 bases, 4 bases remained unmatched. This CDR3 is built from 14 residues. The DNA of the CDR3 is TGTGCCAGCAGTGAGGACAGGGGGTTCTATGGCTACACCTTC. Amino acids: CASSEDRGFYGYTF.

This clone was recorded once. The chain employs TRBV28 and TRBJ1-4, with D perhaps matching TRBD1 (5 bases). Deletions cut 3 bases from V and 0 bases from J, with 11 bases between. Per germline, CDR1 MDHEN and CDR2 SYDVKM. The CDR3 has 16 amino acids. The CDR3 coding sequence is TGTGCCAGCAGTTTCCCGACAGCTGCAACTAATGAAAAACTGTTTTTT. It specifies CASSFPTAATNEKLFF.